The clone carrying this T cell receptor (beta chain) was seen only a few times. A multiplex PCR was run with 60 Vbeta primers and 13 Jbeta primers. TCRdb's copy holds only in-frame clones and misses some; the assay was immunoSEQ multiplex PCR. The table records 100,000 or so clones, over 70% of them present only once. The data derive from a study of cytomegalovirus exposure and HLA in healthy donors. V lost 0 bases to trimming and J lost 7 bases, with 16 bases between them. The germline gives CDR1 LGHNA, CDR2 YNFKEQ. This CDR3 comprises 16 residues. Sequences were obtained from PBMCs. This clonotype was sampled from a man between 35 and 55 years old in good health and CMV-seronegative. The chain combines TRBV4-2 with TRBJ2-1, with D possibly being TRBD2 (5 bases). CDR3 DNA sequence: TGTGCCAGCAGCCAAGATGGGTGGACTGAAAGTAATGAGCAGTTCTTC. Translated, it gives CASSQDGWTESNEQFF.